This T cell receptor beta chain was sequenced during a study of cytomegalovirus exposure and HLA in healthy donors. Whole-study findings and limits: Donors belonging to an Asian-associated ancestry cluster reportedly showed fewer N-insertions in productive TCRs than the roughly 680-donor mean, according to what a later analysis found.

With 60 Vbeta and 13 Jbeta primers, the PCR was carried out. Clones were read by immunoSEQ multiplex PCR, and TCRdb kept only the in-frame ones, dropping some. The table has about 160,000 clones, roughly 79% seen once; the top ten hold roughly 7.4%. Germline V lookup: CDR1 LGHNA, CDR2 YSLEER. This CDR3 is 13 amino acids long. V was shortened by 5 bases and J by 3 bases, with 5 bases between the two germline ends. This clone was picked up a small number of times. Its antigen is unknown. The sequence was obtained from a male donor in good health and CMV-seropositive. The specimen was PBMCs. This chain connects TRBV4-3 to TRBJ1-6; no definite D call. The CDR3 DNA reads TGCGCCAGCAGCAGAGGCTATAATTCACCCCTCCACTTT. As protein: CASSRGYNSPLHF.